These 30 T cell receptor beta chains share one sample of origin, sequenced in a study of T cells in Graves' hyperthyroidism and ophthalmopathy. What was amplified from RNA transcripts were TCR beta CDR3 regions. The TCR CDR3 first-round RT-PCR relied on the HTBI primer set. TCRdb itself ran the multiplex PCR reads through MiXCR, one entry per CDR3 protein. The table records fewer than 750,000 distinct CDR3 sequences, about 14% of them present only once. Sequences were obtained from blood. The receptors derive from a woman in her thirties or forties with Graves' ophthalmopathy.

In this sample, this clonotype turned up many times. The V and J genes are TRBV7-9 and TRBJ2-7; 9 bases agree with TRBD1. The CDR3 runs 15 residues. CDR1 and CDR2 (germline): SEHNR, FQNEAQ (reference sequence). The junction had 7 bases not matched to a gene; V was cut back by 5 bases and J by 2 bases. The CDR3 here is CASSGAQGATYEQYF. The CDR3 nucleotides are TGTGCCAGCAGCGGGGCACAGGGGGCTACCTACGAGCAGTACTTC.

This clonotype showed up many times. The genes are TRBV6-2 or TRBV6-3 and TRBJ2-5; D possibly corresponds to TRBD1 (6 bases). The CDR3 covers 12 residues. The V end was cut by 8 bases, the J end by 5 bases, with 12 bases between. CDR1 is MNHEY, CDR2 SVGEGT, per germline. DNA for the CDR3: TGTGCCAGCGTCAACAGGGTGGAGACCCAGTACTTC. It codes for CASVNRVETQYF.

The V call is TRBV6-2 or TRBV6-3, the J call TRBJ2-7; the match to TRBD1 covers 7 bases. This CDR3 has 14 residues. V trimming: 4 bases; J trimming: 2 bases; junction bases outside the gene matches: 5. Germline V lookup: CDR1 MNHEY, CDR2 SVGEGT. DNA for the CDR3: TGTGCCAGCAGTTTCGGGACAGCCCCCTACGAGCAGTACTTC. This translates into CASSFGTAPYEQYF.

This clonotype was seen at least ten times. This chain joins TRBV6-5 and TRBJ2-5, with 7 bases identical to TRBD2. The trim removed 0 bases at V and 4 bases at J, leaving 2 bases unmatched. This CDR3 region has 14 residues. Germline CDR1 and CDR2: MNHEY and SVGAGI. The CDR3 nucleotides read TGTGCCAGCAGTTACTCGTCTAGCGGAGAGACCCAGTACTTC. This encodes CASSYSSSGETQYF.

The chain links TRBV5-1 to TRBJ2-5, with 9 bases fitting TRBD1. The CDR3 runs to 16 residues. Germline CDR1 reads SGHRS; CDR2 reads YFSETQ. J gave up 0 bases and V 4 bases, and 7 bases lay outside the gene matches. The CDR3 DNA follows: TGCGCCAGCAGCAGCCCGGGACAGGGAGACCAAGAGACCCAGTACTTC. Translating it yields CASSSPGQGDQETQYF.

J is TRBJ1-5 and V is TRBV20-1, with 8 bases that match TRBD1. CDR1 and CDR2 (germline): DFQATT, SNEGSKA (reference sequence). The CDR3 runs to 12 residues. Trimming removed 6 bases from V and 7 bases from J; junction bases left unmatched: 5. Written as DNA, the CDR3 is TGCAGTGCCCAGACAGGGGAGCAGCCCCAGCATTTT. Amino acids: CSAQTGEQPQHF.

In this sample, this clonotype turned up many times. This chain uses TRBV6-2 or TRBV6-3 with TRBJ2-5; perhaps D is TRBD1 or TRBD2 (6 bases each). The CDR3 runs to 15 residues. Germline V gene data show CDR1 as MNHEY and CDR2 as SVGEGT. The V and J ends lost 4 bases and 5 bases respectively, with 17 bases between them. The CDR3 sequence is CASSSDLGGRETQYF. As DNA, the CDR3 is TGTGCCAGCAGTTCCGACCTGGGGGGCAGGGAGACCCAGTACTTC.

This clonotype was seen at least ten times. This chain joins TRBV6-1 and TRBJ2-7; possible D gene TRBD2, 6 bases. CDR1 MNHNS and CDR2 SASEGT come from the germline V gene. This CDR3 is built from 14 residues. Trimming took 4 bases from V and 0 from J, leaving 10 bases between them. CDR3 region: CASSARTNSYEQYF. CDR3 nucleotides: TGTGCCAGCAGTGCGAGGACTAACTCCTACGAGCAGTACTTC.

This clonotype came up many times. J is TRBJ1-6 and V is TRBV15; the match to TRBD1 covers 7 bases. The CDR3 length is 14 residues. CDR1 and CDR2 from the germline V gene are LNHNV and YYDKDF (reference sequence). The J segment lost 6 bases and the V segment lost 3 bases, leaving 2 bases of the junction unmatched. The CDR3 loop is CATSRTGINSPLHF. Written as DNA, the CDR3 is TGTGCCACCAGCAGGACAGGGATTAATTCACCCCTCCACTTT.

This clonotype was counted only a few times. J is TRBJ2-2 and V is TRBV14; no firm D call. Germline CDR1 reads SGHDN; CDR2 reads FVKESK. Trimming shortened V by 0 bases and J by 4 bases, and 9 bases separated the two germline ends. The CDR3 is made up of 15 amino acids. The chain's CDR3 is CASSQDLTSTGELFF. CDR3 bases: TGTGCCAGCAGCCAAGATCTTACGAGCACCGGGGAGCTGTTTTTT.

This clonotype occurred many times. This chain links TRBV28 with TRBJ2-3; D gene uncertain. V dropped 7 bases and J dropped 4 bases, with 15 bases sitting between them. Germline loops: CDR1 MDHEN, CDR2 SYDVKM. The CDR3 loop spans 14 amino acids. The CDR3 sequence: CASTNDPPPDTQYF. CDR3 DNA sequence: TGTGCCAGCACCAACGACCCGCCCCCAGATACGCAGTATTTT.

The rearrangement links TRBV5-8 to TRBJ1-5, with TRBD1 matching over 7 bases. With 5 bases clipped from V and 4 bases from J, the junction kept 9 bases outside the gene matches. In germline, CDR1 is SGHTS, CDR2 YDEGEE. The length of the CDR3 is 15 residues. CDR3 nucleotide sequence: TGTGCCAGCAGATCGAAAACAGGGGTGAATCAGCCCCAGCATTTT. Its protein product is CASRSKTGVNQPQHF.

The table lists this clonotype with a few counts. V gene TRBV6-2 or TRBV6-3 combines with J gene TRBJ2-2, with D hard to call. V lost 5 bases and J 9 bases, leaving 10 bases between the germline ends. This CDR3 region has 12 residues. Germline V gene sequence: CDR1 MNHEY, CDR2 SVGEGT. The CDR3 spells CASSHRSRELFF. CDR3 DNA: TGTGCCAGCAGTCACCGAAGTCGGGAGCTGTTTTTT.

This clonotype showed up many times. V and J are TRBV12-3 or TRBV12-4 and TRBJ2-7, with 12 bases aligning to TRBD2. The CDR3 runs to 16 residues. V lost 5 bases, J lost 2 bases, and 7 bases stayed unmatched. In DNA, the CDR3 is TGTGCCAGCAGTAACCTACTAGCGGGAGGCCCCTACGAGCAGTACTTC. Translation gives CASSNLLAGGPYEQYF.

The sample holds a few counts of this clonotype. V and J are TRBV5-1 and TRBJ2-3, with 9 bases identical to TRBD2. In germline, CDR1 is SGHRS, CDR2 YFSETQ. The CDR3 covers 15 residues. The V gene end was trimmed by 4 bases and the J gene end by 1 base; junction bases not matched to a gene: 4. CDR3 bases: TGCGCCAGCAGCCCAGCGGGAGGCCGCACAGATACGCAGTATTTT. Translating it yields CASSPAGGRTDTQYF.

This clonotype was recorded many times. The chain uses TRBV10-3 and TRBJ2-5, with TRBD2 matching 14 bases. Germline loops: CDR1 ENHRY, CDR2 SYGVKD. V lost 10 bases, J lost 5 bases, and 9 bases stayed unmatched. The CDR3 totals 15 residues. The CDR3 loop reads CATSGLAGEGETQYF. CDR3 nucleotide sequence: TGTGCCACTTCGGGACTAGCGGGAGAGGGTGAGACCCAGTACTTC.

This clonotype was observed at least ten times. J is TRBJ2-7 and V is TRBV5-1, with a weak D call TRBD1 (6 bases). Germline-derived CDR1 and CDR2 are SGHRS and YFSETQ. The CDR3 has 13 residues. Trimming took 5 bases from V and 2 from J, leaving 11 bases between them. In DNA form, the CDR3 reads TGCGCCAGCAGAGGGGACAATCCCTACGAGCAGTACTTC. Its protein is CASRGDNPYEQYF.

This clonotype was observed at least ten times. V gene TRBV9 combines with J gene TRBJ2-3; 11 positions match TRBD2. CDR3 length: 16 amino acids. Germline V gene data show CDR1 as SGDLS and CDR2 as YYNGEE. V gave up 2 bases and J gave up 6 bases; unmatched junction bases: 8. The CDR3 reads CASSVENSGRGDTQYF. CDR3 nucleotides: TGTGCCAGCAGCGTTGAAAATAGCGGGAGGGGGGATACGCAGTATTTT.

The chain is built from TRBV2 and TRBJ2-7; TRBD2 matches 9 bases. Germline V CDR1 and CDR2: SNHLY, FYNNEI. The CDR3 loop spans 15 amino acids. The J segment lost 3 bases and the V segment lost 6 bases, leaving 9 bases of the junction unmatched. The CDR3 DNA sequence: TGTGCCAGCAGGGGCCAGGGCGGGGGGGTCTACGAGCAGTACTTC. It translates to CASRGQGGGVYEQYF.

This clonotype was recorded many times. The genes are TRBV7-2 and TRBJ2-5; 12 positions agree with TRBD2. Germline CDR1 SGHTA, CDR2 FQGNSA. The CDR3 covers 14 residues. With 5 bases clipped from V and 5 bases from J, the junction kept 3 bases outside the gene matches. The CDR3 DNA is TGTGCCAGCAGCCGCGGGACTAGCGGGGAGACCCAGTACTTC. Its protein is CASSRGTSGETQYF.

This clonotype was detected only a few times. V is TRBV10-1 and J is TRBJ2-7; D not certain. Trimming left V 5 bases short and J 4 bases short, with 12 bases between. From germline, CDR1 is WNHNN and CDR2 SYGVQD (reference sequence). CDR3 length: 13 residues. In nucleotides, the CDR3 is TGCGCCAGCAGTCGAGGCCAGAATTACGAGCAGTACTTC. It is translated as CASSRGQNYEQYF.

This clonotype was counted ten times or more. V usage is TRBV6-2 or TRBV6-3 and J usage is TRBJ2-1; D may be TRBD2 (7 bases). The ends were cut back, 2 bases at V and 9 bases at J, with 14 bases in the middle. The CDR3 is 14 residues long. Per germline, CDR1 MNHEY and CDR2 SVGEGT. The CDR3 bases are TGTGCCAGCAGTTACGGGGAGGGGGTAGGTGAGCAGTTCTTC. It specifies CASSYGEGVGEQFF.

The V gene is TRBV11-3, the J gene TRBJ2-7; tentatively, D is TRBD2 (6 bases). Germline loops: CDR1 SGHNT, CDR2 YENEEA. This CDR3 has 15 residues. Trimming removed 7 bases from V and 3 bases from J, with 19 bases in between. The CDR3 DNA is TGTGCCAGCACCTATGACACGGGAGCAGGCTACGAGCAGTACTTC. Protein product: CASTYDTGAGYEQYF.

This clonotype was seen at least ten times. The chain recombines TRBV11-1 with TRBJ2-7; D gene uncertain. Germline-derived CDR1 and CDR2 are SGHAT and FQDESV (reference sequence). The ends were cut back, 5 bases at V and 7 bases at J, with 12 bases in the middle. The CDR3 length is 12 residues. In DNA form, the CDR3 reads TGTGCCAGCAGCACTTCTGTGAAGGAGCAGTACTTC. This translates into CASSTSVKEQYF.

The chain carries TRBV6-2 or TRBV6-3 and TRBJ2-5; D is unresolved. V lost 4 bases and J 5 bases, leaving 14 bases between the germline ends. This CDR3 contains 14 residues. CDR1 is MNHEY, CDR2 SVGEGT, per germline. CDR3 bases: TGTGCCAGCAGTTCGGGCCTCCCGAGGGAGACCCAGTACTTC. Translating it yields CASSSGLPRETQYF.

This clonotype was seen many times. This rearrangement joins TRBV11-3 to TRBJ1-2; D is uncertain. Germline V CDR1 and CDR2: SGHNT, YENEEA. CDR3 length: 14 amino acids. V was cut by 1 base and J by 4 bases, with 10 bases left in between. CDR3: CASSLGVRGYGYTF. CDR3 DNA sequence: TGTGCCAGCAGCTTAGGCGTACGAGGCTATGGCTACACCTTC.

V and J are TRBV5-1 and TRBJ2-2; D not certain. CDR3 size: 14 residues. Trimming removed 0 bases at V and 8 bases at J, with 11 bases between. Germline CDR1 is SGHRS and CDR2 is YFSETQ. The CDR3 DNA follows: TGCGCCAGCAGCTTGGCCTTAATGACGGGGGAGCTGTTTTTT. It codes for CASSLALMTGELFF.

This clonotype was seen at least ten times. The J gene is TRBJ2-7, the V gene TRBV20-1; TRBD2 matches 12 bases. The CDR3 consists of 15 residues. Germline-derived CDR1 and CDR2 are DFQATT and SNEGSKA (reference sequence). V shed 6 bases, J shed 5 bases, and the junction held 11 bases outside the gene matches. The CDR3 region is CSATGTSGWGNEQYF. DNA of the CDR3: TGCAGTGCCACCGGGACTAGCGGGTGGGGTAACGAGCAGTACTTC.

V usage is TRBV5-6 and J usage is TRBJ2-2; D possibly corresponds to TRBD2 (6 bases). Germline V gene data show CDR1 as SGHDT and CDR2 as YYEEEE. The length of the CDR3 is 16 residues. V lost 6 bases and J 2 bases, leaving 17 bases between the germline ends. CDR3 DNA: TGTGCCAGCACCCCCTGGGTGGGAGGAAACACCGGGGAGCTGTTTTTT. Translating it yields CASTPWVGGNTGELFF.

This clonotype has at least ten counts. The rearrangement uses TRBV6-1 and TRBJ1-2; the D gene is possibly TRBD1 (5 bases). Germline assignment: CDR1 MNHNS and CDR2 SASEGT. The CDR3 is made up of 13 amino acids. Trimming removed 7 bases at V and 6 bases at J, with 15 bases between. Here the CDR3 DNA reads TGTGCCAGCACCCAACTATCAGGGAATGGCTACACCTTC. This codes for CASTQLSGNGYTF.